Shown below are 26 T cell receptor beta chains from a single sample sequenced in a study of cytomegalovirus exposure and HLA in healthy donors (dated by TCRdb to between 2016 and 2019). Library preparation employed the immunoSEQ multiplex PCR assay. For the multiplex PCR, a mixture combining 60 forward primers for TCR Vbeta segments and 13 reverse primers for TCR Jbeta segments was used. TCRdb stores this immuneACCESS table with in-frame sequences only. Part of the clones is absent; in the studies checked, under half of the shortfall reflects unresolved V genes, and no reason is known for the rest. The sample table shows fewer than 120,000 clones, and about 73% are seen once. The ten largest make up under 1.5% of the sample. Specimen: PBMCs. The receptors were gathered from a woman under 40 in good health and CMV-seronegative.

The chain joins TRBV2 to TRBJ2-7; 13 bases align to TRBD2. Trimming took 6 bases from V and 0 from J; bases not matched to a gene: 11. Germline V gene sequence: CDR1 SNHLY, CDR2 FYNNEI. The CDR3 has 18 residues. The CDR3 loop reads CASSDPGLAGSPSYEQYF. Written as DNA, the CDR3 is TGTGCCAGCAGCGACCCGGGACTAGCGGGGTCACCCTCCTACGAGCAGTACTTC.

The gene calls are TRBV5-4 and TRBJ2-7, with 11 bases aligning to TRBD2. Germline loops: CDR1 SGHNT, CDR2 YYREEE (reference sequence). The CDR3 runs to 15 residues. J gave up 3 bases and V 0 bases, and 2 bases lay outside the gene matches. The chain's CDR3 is CASSLETSGVYEQYF. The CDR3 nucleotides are TGTGCCAGCAGCTTGGAGACTAGCGGGGTCTACGAGCAGTACTTC.

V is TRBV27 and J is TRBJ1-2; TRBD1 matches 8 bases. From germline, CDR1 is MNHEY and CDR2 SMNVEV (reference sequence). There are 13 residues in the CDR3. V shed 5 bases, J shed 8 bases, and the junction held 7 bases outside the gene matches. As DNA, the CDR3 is TGTGCCAGCAGTACGGGACAGGCCGGGGGCTACACCTTC. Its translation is CASSTGQAGGYTF.

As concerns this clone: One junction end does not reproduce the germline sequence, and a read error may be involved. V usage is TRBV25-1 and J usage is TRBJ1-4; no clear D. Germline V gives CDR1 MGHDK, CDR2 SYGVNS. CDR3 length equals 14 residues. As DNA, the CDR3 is TGTGCCAGCAGTGAATATAAGCCGGGAGGCGCTATCATTTTT. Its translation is CASSEYKPGGAIIF. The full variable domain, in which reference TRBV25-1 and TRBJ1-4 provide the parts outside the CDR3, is EADIYQTPRYLVIGTGKKITLECSQTMGHDKMYWYQQDPGMELHLIHYSYGVNSTEKGDLSSESTVSRIRTEHFPLTLESARPSHTSQYLCASSEYKPGGAIIFGSGTQLSVL.

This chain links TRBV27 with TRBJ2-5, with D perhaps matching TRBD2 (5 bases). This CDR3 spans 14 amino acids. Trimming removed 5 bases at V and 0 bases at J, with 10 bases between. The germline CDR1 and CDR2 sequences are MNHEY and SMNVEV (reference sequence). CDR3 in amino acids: CASSTRGYQETQYF. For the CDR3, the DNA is TGTGCCAGCAGTACGCGAGGGTACCAAGAGACCCAGTACTTC.

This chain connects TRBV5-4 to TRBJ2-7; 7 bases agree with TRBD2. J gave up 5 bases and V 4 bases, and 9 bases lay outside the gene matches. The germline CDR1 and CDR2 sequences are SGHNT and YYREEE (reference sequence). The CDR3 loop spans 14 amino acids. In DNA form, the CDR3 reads TGTGCCAGCAGCACCGGACTAGATCTCCACGAGCAGTACTTC. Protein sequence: CASSTGLDLHEQYF.

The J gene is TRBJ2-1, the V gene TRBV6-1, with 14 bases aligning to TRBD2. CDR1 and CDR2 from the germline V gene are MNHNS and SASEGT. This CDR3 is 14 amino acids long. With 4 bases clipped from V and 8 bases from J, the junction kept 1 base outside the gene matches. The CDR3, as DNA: TGTGCCAGCAGTGGACTAGCGGGGGGGTATGAGCAGTTCTTC. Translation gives CASSGLAGGYEQFF.

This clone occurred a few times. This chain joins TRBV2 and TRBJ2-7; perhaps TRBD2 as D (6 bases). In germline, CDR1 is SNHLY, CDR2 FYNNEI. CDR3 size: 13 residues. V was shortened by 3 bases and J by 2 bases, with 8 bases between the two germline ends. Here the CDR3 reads CASSEERAYEQYF. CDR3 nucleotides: TGTGCCAGCAGTGAGGAGCGGGCCTACGAGCAGTACTTC.

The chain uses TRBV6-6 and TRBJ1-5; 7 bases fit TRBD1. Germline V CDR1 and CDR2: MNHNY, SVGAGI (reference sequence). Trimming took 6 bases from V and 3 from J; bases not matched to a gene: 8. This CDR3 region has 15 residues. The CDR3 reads CASRAGTATNQPQHF. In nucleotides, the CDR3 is TGTGCCAGCAGAGCCGGGACAGCTACCAATCAGCCCCAGCATTTT.

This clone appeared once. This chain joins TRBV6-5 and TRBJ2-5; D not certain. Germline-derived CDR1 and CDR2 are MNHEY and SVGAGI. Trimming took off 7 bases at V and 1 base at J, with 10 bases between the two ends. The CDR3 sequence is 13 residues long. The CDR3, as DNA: TGTGCCAGCAAAGGCAGGCTCCAAGAGACCCAGTACTTC. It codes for CASKGRLQETQYF.

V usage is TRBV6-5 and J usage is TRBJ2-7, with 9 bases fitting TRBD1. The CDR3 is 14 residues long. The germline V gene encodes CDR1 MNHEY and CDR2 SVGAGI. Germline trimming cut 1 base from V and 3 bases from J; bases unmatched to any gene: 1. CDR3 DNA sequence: TGTGCCAGCAGTTACTTGGACAGGGGCTACGAGCAGTACTTC. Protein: CASSYLDRGYEQYF.

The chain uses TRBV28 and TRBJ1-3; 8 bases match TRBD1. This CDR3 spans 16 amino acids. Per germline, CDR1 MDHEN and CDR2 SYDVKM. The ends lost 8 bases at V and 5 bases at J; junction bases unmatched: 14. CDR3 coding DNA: TGTGCCAGCTCCCCGTCCGGGACAGGAGCTCGAAACACCATATATTTT. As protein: CASSPSGTGARNTIYF. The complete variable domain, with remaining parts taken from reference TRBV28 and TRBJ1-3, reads DVKVTQSSRYLVKRTGEKVFLECVQDMDHENMFWYRQDPGLGLRLIYFSYDVKMKEKGDIPEGYSVSREKKERFSLILESASTNQTSMYLCASSPSGTGARNTIYFGEGSWLTVV.

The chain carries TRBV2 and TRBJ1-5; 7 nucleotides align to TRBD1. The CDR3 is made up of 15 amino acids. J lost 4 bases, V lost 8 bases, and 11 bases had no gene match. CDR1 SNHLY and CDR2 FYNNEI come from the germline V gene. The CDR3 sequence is CASVRRGGSNQPQHF. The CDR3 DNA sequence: TGTGCCAGCGTAAGGAGAGGGGGCTCAAATCAGCCCCAGCATTTT. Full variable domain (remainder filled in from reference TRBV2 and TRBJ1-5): EPEVTQTPSHQVTQMGQEVILRCVPISNHLYFYWYRQILGQKVEFLVSFYNNEISEKSEIFDDQFSVERPDGSNFTLKIRSTKLEDSAMYFCASVRRGGSNQPQHFGDGTRLSIL.

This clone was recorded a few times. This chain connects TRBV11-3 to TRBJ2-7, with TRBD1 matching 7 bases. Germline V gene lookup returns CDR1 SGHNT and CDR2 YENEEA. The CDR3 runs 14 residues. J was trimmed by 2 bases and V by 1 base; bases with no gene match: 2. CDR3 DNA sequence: TGTGCCAGCAGCTTAGGCGGACAGGCCTACGAGCAGTACTTC. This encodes CASSLGGQAYEQYF.

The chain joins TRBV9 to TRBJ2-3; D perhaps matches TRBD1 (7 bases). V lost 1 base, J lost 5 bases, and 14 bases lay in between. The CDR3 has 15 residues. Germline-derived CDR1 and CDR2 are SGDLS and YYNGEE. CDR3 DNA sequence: TGTGCCAGCAGCGTATACCAGGGGGGAGGAGATACGCAGTATTTT. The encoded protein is CASSVYQGGGDTQYF.

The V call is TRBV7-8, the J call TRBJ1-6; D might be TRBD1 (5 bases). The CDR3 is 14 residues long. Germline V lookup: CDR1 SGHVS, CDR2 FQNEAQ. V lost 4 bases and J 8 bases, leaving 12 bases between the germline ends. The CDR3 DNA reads TGTGCCAGCAGCTCGGGACTATGGGATTCACCCCTCCACTTT. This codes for CASSSGLWDSPLHF.

The CDR3 bases are TGTGCCATCAGTGAGACAGCCGGAAACACCATATATTTT. This encodes CAISETAGNTIYF. This sequence joins TRBV10-3 and TRBJ1-3; no reliable D call. Germline CDR1 ENHRY, CDR2 SYGVKD. The CDR3 totals 13 residues. V was shortened by 2 bases and J by 4 bases, with 6 bases between the two germline ends.

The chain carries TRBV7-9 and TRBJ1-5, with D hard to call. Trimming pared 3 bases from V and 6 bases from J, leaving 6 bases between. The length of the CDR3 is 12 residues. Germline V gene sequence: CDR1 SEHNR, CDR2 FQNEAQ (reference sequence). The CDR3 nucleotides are TGTGCCAGCAGCTTGCCCGGTCAGCCCCAGCATTTT. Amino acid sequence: CASSLPGQPQHF.

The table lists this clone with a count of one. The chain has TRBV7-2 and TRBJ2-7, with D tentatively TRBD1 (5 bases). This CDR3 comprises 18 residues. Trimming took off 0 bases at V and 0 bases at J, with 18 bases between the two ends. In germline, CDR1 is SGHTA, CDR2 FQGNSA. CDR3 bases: TGTGCCAGCAGCTTAGCGGATCAGGGAACGACCTACTCCTACGAGCAGTACTTC. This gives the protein CASSLADQGTTYSYEQYF.

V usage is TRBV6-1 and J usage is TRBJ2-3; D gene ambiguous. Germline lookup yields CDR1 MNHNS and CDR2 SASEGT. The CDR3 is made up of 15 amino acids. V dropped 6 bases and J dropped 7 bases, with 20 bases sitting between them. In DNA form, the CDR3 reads TGTGCCAGCAGCGCAAGAGGTTTCCGATACAATACGCAGTATTTT. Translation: CASSARGFRYNTQYF.

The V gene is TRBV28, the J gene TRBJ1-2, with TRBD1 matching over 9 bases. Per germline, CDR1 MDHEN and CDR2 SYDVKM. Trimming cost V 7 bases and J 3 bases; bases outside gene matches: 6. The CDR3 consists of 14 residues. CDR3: CASKHRGLYYGYTF. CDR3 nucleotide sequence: TGTGCCAGCAAACACAGGGGGCTGTACTATGGCTACACCTTC.

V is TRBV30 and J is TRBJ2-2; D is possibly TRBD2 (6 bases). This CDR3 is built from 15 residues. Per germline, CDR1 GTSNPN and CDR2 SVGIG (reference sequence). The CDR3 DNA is TGTGCACACGGACTAAAAAATGTGAACACCGGGGAGCTGTTTTTT. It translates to CAHGLKNVNTGELFF.

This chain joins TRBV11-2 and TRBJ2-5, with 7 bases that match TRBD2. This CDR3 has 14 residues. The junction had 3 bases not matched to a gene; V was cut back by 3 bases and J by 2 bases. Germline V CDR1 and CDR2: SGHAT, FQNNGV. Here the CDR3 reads CASSFNSGQETQYF. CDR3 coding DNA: TGTGCCAGCAGCTTTAATAGCGGGCAAGAGACCCAGTACTTC. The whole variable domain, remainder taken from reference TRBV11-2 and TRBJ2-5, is EAGVAQSPRYKIIEKRQSVAFWCNPISGHATLYWYQQILGQGPKLLIQFQNNGVVDDSQLPKDRFSAERLKGVDSTLKIQPAKLEDSAVYLCASSFNSGQETQYFGPGTRLLVL.

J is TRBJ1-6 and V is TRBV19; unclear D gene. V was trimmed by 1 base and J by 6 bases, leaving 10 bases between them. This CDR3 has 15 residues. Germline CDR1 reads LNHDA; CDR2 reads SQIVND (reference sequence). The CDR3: CASSIGVRSNSPLHF. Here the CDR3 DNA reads TGTGCCAGTAGTATAGGTGTGCGGAGTAATTCACCCCTCCACTTT.

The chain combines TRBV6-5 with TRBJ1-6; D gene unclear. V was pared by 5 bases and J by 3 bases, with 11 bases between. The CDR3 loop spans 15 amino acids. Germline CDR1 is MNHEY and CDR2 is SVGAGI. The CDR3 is CASSPTRDYNSPLHF. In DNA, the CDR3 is TGTGCCAGCAGTCCCACGAGGGACTATAATTCACCCCTCCACTTT.

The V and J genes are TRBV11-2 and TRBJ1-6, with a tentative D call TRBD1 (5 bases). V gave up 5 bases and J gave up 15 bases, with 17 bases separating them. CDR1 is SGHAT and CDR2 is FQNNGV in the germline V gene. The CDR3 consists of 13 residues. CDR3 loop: CASSLQQALGLHF. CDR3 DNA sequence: TGTGCCAGCAGCCTACAACAGGCCTTGGGCCTCCACTTT.